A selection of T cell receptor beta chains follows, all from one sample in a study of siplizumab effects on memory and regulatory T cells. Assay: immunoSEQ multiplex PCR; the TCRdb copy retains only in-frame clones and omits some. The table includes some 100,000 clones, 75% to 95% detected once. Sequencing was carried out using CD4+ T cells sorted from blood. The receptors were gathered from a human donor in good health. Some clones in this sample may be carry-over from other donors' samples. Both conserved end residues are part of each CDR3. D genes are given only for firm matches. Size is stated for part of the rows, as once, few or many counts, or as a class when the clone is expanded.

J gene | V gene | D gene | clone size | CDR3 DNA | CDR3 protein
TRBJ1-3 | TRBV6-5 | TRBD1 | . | TGTGCCAGCAGCTCCTCACGGACAGGGAACACCATATATTTT | CASSSSRTGNTIYF
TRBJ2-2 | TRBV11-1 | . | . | TGTGCCAGCAGCGGACCCAGCGGGACCGGGGAGCTGTTTTTT | CASSGPSGTGELFF
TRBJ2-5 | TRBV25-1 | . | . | TGTGCCAGCAGTGAGAAGACATTACCCAGGACCCAGTACTTC | CASSEKTLPRTQYF
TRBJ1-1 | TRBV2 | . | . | TGTGCCAGGACGGACCTAGTGACAGGGAACACTGAAGCTTTCTTT | CARTDLVTGNTEAFF
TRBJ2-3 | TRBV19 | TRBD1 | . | TGTGCCAGTGCAACCCCGGGACAGGGGAGAGATACGCAGTATTTT | CASATPGQGRDTQYF
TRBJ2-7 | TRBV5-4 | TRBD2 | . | TGTGCCAGCAGACGAGGACTAGCGGACTACGAGCAGTACTTC | CASRRGLADYEQYF
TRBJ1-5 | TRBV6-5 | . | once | TGTGCCAGCAGTTACTCTCGGGAGGGAAATCAGCCCCAGCATTTT | CASSYSREGNQPQHF
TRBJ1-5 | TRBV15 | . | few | TGTGCCACCAGCATCAAGTTAGGGAATCAGCCCCAGCATTTT | CATSIKLGNQPQHF
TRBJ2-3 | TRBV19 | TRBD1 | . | TGTGCCAGTAGTAAACCGGGACAGGATACAACAGATACGCAGTATTTT | CASSKPGQDTTDTQYF
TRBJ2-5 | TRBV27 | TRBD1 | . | TGTGCCAGCAGTTTATTGACAGGGCGGATCGGAGAGACCCAGTACTTC | CASSLLTGRIGETQYF
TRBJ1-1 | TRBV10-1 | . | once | TGCGCCAGCAGAGAGGACAGGAACACTGAAGCTTTCTTT | CASREDRNTEAFF
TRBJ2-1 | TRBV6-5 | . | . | TGTGCCAGCAGTTACAGGGGTTCCTACAATGAGCAGTTCTTC | CASSYRGSYNEQFF
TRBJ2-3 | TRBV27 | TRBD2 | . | TGTGCCAGCAGCCCCCTAGCGGGAGTGATCGGCACAGATACGCAGTATTTT | CASSPLAGVIGTDTQYF
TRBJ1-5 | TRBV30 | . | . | TGTGCCTGGAGTACCGATAGCAATCAGCCCCAGCATTTT | CAWSTDSNQPQHF
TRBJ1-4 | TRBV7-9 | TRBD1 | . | TGTGCCAGCAGCGCCTCTCACAGGGGAGGAGGCGAAAAACTGTTTTTT | CASSASHRGGGEKLFF
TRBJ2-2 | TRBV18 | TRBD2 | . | TGTGCCAGCTCGTACCAGACTAGCGGGAATACCGCGGCCGGGGAGCTGTTTTTT | CASSYQTSGNTAAGELFF
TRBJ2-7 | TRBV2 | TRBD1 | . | TGTGCCAGCAGCCGAGACAGGGGGCTTAATTACGAGCAGTACTTC | CASSRDRGLNYEQYF
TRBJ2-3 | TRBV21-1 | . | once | TGTGCCAGCAGCAAAGATAGGCTAGCGGGGACAGATACGCAGTATTTT | CASSKDRLAGTDTQYF
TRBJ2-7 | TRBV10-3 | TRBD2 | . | TGTGCCATCAGTGACCCGAACCTTTCCGGACTAGCGGGAGGGCGTATCGAGCAGTACTTC | CAISDPNLSGLAGGRIEQYF
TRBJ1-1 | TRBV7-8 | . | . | TGTGCCAGCAGCCTAGGGACTGAAGCTTTCTTT | CASSLGTEAFF
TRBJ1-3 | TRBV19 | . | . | TGTGCCAGCGGGATATCAGAATCTGGAAACACCATATATTTT | CASGISESGNTIYF
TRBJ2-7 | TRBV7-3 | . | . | TGTGCCAGCAGCCGGGGGGCTAGCTACGAGCAGTACTTC | CASSRGASYEQYF
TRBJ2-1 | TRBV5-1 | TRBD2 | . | TGCGCCAGCGCTGAGTCGCGGGAGTGGCAGTTCTTC | CASAESREWQFF
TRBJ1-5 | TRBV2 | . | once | TGTGCCAGCGGCCTAGAGAATCAGCCCCAGCATTTT | CASGLENQPQHF
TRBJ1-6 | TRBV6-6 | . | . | TGTGCCAGCGTTGGAAACCGAGCCGGGGGTTCACCCCTCCACTTT | CASVGNRAGGSPLHF
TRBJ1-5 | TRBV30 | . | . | TGTGCCTGTTCACAGGGCACCAATCAGCCCCAGCATTTT | CACSQGTNQPQHF
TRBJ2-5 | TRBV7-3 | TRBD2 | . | TGTGCCAGCAGCCCCGGGCTAGCGGGAGCGGAGACCCAGTACTTC | CASSPGLAGAETQYF
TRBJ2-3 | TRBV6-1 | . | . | TGTGCCAGCAGTGCAGGCTGGGGCACAGATACGCAGTATTTT | CASSAGWGTDTQYF
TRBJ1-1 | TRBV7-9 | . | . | TGTGCCAGCAGCCTCGCGGGGGCCAGGAACACTGAAGCTTTCTTT | CASSLAGARNTEAFF
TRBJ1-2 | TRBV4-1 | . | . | TGCGCCAGCAGCCAAGTCCCGGACGCCAACTATGGCTACACCTTC | CASSQVPDANYGYTF
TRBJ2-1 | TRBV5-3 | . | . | TGTGCCTCCCTGGTGGAGTTCTTC | CASLVEFF
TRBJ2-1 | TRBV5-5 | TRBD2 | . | TGTGCCAGCAGCTTGCTCCTAGCGGGAGGGCCAAATGGGGAGCAGTTCTTC | CASSLLLAGGPNGEQFF
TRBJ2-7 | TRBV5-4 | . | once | TGTGCCAGCAGCCAGAGGATAGGGCCGGGACACGAGCAGTACTTC | CASSQRIGPGHEQYF
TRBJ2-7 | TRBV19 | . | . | TGTGCCAGTAGTGAGGCAACCGCCTACGAGCAGTACTTC | CASSEATAYEQYF
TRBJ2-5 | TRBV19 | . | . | TGTGCCAGTAGTATCGCCGGGCAAGAGACCCAGTACTTC | CASSIAGQETQYF
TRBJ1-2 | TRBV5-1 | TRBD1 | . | TGCGCCAGCAGCTTGGTCGGGAAGGGGGCAGGCTATGGCTACACCTTC | CASSLVGKGAGYGYTF
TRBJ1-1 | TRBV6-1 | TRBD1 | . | TGTGCCAGCAGTGAAAACAGGGGGCTCGGGTACACTGAAGCTTTCTTT | CASSENRGLGYTEAFF
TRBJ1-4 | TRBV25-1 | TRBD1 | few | TGTGCCAGCAGTGCCGGACAGGGCCGTAATGAAAAACTGTTTTTT | CASSAGQGRNEKLFF
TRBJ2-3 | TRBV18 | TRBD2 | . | TGTGCCAGCTCACCCCCACGAGCTAGCGGACCCAGGGATACGCAGTATTTT | CASSPPRASGPRDTQYF
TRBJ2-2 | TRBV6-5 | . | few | TGTGCCAGCAGTTCCGAATACAGGGCGGCCGGGGAGCTGTTTTTT | CASSSEYRAAGELFF
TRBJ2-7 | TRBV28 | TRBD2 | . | TGTGCCAGCAGGATTGGAGCGGGAGTATCCTACGAGCAGTACTTC | CASRIGAGVSYEQYF
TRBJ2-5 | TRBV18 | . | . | TGTGCCAGCTCACCACTTGATGAAAGGAGTGTGGCGGAGACCCAGTACTTC | CASSPLDERSVAETQYF
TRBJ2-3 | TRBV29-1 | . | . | TGCAGCGTTCCGAGTGCCGACACAGATACGCAGTATTTT | CSVPSADTDTQYF
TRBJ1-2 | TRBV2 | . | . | TGTGCCAGCAGTACGGGTAACTATGGCTACACCTTC | CASSTGNYGYTF
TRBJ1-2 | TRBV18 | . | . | TGTGCCAGCTCACCAGAACTGGACGGCAACTATGGCTACACCTTC | CASSPELDGNYGYTF
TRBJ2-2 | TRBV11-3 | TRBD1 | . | TGTGCCAGCAGCAGGGGGCCCGGGGAGCTGTTTTTT | CASSRGPGELFF
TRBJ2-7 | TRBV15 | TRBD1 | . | TGTGCCACCACCCGGGACAGCTACGAGCAGTACTTC | CATTRDSYEQYF
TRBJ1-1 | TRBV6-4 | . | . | TGTGCCAGCAGCCCGGGACACGCGAACACTGAAGCTTTCTTT | CASSPGHANTEAFF
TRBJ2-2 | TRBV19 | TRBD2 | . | TGTGCCAGTAGCCGGCTAGCGGGCAAAACTAACACCGGGGAGCTGTTTTTT | CASSRLAGKTNTGELFF
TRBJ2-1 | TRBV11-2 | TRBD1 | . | TGTGCCAGCAGCTTAGAGGGACAGGCCTACAATGAGCAGTTCTTC | CASSLEGQAYNEQFF
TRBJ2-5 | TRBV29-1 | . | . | TGCAGCGTTGAAGACGGAGGGTCGGAGACCCAGTACTTC | CSVEDGGSETQYF
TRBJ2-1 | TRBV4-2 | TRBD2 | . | TGTGCCAGCAGGGGGACTAGCGGCGACAATGAGCAGTTCTTC | CASRGTSGDNEQFF
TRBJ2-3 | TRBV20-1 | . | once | TGCAGTGCTTCCCCGGGAGATACGCAGTATTTT | CSASPGDTQYF
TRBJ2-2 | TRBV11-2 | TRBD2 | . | TGTGCCAGCAGCAAGAGGGGCGGGAGGGATGTCGGGGAGCTGTTTTTT | CASSKRGGRDVGELFF
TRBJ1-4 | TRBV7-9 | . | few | TGTGCCAGCAGCTTAGAACCGGGGGAAAAACTGTTTTTT | CASSLEPGEKLFF